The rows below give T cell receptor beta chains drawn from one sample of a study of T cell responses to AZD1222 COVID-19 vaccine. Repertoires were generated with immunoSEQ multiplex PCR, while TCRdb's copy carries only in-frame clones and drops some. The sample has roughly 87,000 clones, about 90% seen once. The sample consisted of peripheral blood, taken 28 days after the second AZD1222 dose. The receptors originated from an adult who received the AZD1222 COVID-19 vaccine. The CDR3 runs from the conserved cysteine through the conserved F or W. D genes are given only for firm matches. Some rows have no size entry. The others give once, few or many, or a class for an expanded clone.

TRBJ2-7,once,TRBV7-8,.,CASSLSVGSMGEQYF,TGTGCCAGCAGCTTATCGGTCGGGTCTATGGGAGAGCAGTACTTC
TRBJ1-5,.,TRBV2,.,CASAPGGNQPQHF,TGTGCCAGCGCCCCAGGGGGCAATCAGCCCCAGCATTTT
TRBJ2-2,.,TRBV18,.,CASSRLPGFSGELFF,TGTGCCAGCTCACGACTTCCGGGCTTCTCCGGGGAGCTGTTTTTT
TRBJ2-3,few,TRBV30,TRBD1,CAWSPQGFSDTQYF,TGTGCCTGGAGTCCACAGGGGTTTTCAGATACGCAGTATTTT
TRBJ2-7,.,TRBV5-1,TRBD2,CASSSVSGTYEQYF,TGCGCCAGCAGCTCAGTTAGCGGGACGTACGAGCAGTACTTC
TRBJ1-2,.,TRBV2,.,CASSDSSINYGYTF,TGTGCCAGCAGTGACAGCTCCATTAACTATGGCTACACCTTC
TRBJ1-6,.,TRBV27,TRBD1,CASRARQGNSPLHF,TGTGCCAGCAGAGCCCGACAGGGTAATTCACCCCTCCACTTT
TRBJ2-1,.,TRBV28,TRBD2,CASRLLAGGTHEQFF,TGTGCCAGCAGATTACTAGCGGGAGGGACGCATGAGCAGTTCTTC
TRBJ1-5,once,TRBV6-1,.,CASSDESNQPQHF,TGTGCCAGCAGTGATGAAAGCAATCAGCCCCAGCATTTT
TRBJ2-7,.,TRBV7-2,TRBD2,CASSPQAGTFFYEQYF,TGTGCCAGCAGCCCACAAGCGGGGACCTTCTTCTACGAGCAGTACTTC
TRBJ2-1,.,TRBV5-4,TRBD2,CASSPRTSGSNEQFF,TGTGCCAGCAGTCCTAGGACTAGCGGGAGCAATGAGCAGTTCTTC
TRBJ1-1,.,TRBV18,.,CASSSGLSNTEAFF,TGTGCCAGCTCTTCGGGACTTTCGAACACTGAAGCTTTCTTT
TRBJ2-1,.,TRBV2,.,CASREASSGLF,TGTGCCAGCAGGGAGGCCTCGTCCGGGCTCTTC
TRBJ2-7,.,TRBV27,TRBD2,CASTETSGSLYEQYF,TGTGCCAGCACAGAGACTAGCGGGAGCTTGTACGAGCAGTACTTC
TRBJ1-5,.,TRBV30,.,CAWSAGDNGPQHF,TGTGCCTGGAGTGCAGGGGACAATGGGCCCCAGCATTTT
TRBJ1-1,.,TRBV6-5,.,CASSYWTDTEAFF,TGTGCCAGCAGTTATTGGACAGACACTGAAGCTTTCTTT
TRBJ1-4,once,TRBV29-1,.,CSVAQGEKLFF,TGCAGCGTCGCTCAGGGGGAAAAACTGTTTTTT
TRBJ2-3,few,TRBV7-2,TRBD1,CASSLGTGKTDTQYF,TGTGCCAGCAGCCTAGGGACAGGTAAAACAGATACGCAGTATTTT
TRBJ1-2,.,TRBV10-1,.,CASSEGGRGYTF,TGCGCCAGCAGTGAAGGGGGTCGTGGCTACACCTTC
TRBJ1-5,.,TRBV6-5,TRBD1,CASSRQGLQPQHF,TGTGCCAGCAGTCGACAGGGTCTTCAGCCCCAGCATTTT
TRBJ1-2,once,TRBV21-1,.,CASSKTGGYGYTF,TGTGCCAGCAGCAAAACAGGGGGGTATGGCTACACCTTC
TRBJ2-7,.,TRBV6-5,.,CASSYWGPTGFDEQYF,TGTGCCAGCAGTTACTGGGGGCCTACAGGGTTCGACGAGCAGTACTTC
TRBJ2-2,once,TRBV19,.,CASSIGRATGELFF,TGTGCCAGTAGTATAGGAAGGGCCACCGGGGAGCTGTTTTTT
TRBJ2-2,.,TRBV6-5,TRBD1,CASRGQVTGELFF,TGTGCCAGCCGGGGACAGGTCACCGGGGAGCTGTTTTTT
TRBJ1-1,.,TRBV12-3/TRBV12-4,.,CASRLERNTEAFF,TGTGCCTCCAGGCTGGAGCGGAACACTGAAGCTTTCTTT
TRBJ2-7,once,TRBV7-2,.,CASSLALASLRGEQYF,TGTGCCAGCAGCTTAGCATTGGCTAGCCTCCGGGGGGAGCAGTACTTC
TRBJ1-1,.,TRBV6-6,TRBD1,CASISGGTEAFF,TGTGCCAGCATTTCAGGGGGCACTGAAGCTTTCTTT
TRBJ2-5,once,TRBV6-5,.,CASNYSNVETQYF,TGTGCCAGCAATTACTCGAACGTGGAGACCCAGTACTTC
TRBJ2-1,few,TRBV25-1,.,CASSEGVADYNEQFF,TGTGCCAGCAGTGAAGGAGTAGCGGATTACAATGAGCAGTTCTTC
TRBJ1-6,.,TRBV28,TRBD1,CASSNEYYKTGGSPLHF,TGTGCCAGCAGCAACGAATACTACAAGACAGGGGGTTCACCCCTCCACTTT
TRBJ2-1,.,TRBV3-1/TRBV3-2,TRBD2,CASSQEHPGTSGGNEQFF,TGTGCCAGCAGCCAAGAACACCCCGGGACTAGCGGCGGGAATGAGCAGTTCTTC
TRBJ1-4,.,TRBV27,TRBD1,CASSPRGQGVTNEKLFF,TGTGCCAGCAGTCCGAGAGGACAGGGGGTAACTAATGAAAAACTGTTTTTT
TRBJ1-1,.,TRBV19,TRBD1,CASKFHRDRHPNTEAFF,TGTGCCAGTAAGTTCCACCGGGACAGGCATCCGAACACTGAAGCTTTCTTT
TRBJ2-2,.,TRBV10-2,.,CASSPTGNTGELFF,TGCGCCAGCAGCCCGACGGGAAACACCGGGGAGCTGTTTTTT
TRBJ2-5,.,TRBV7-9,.,CASSLETPGRAGTQYF,TGTGCCAGCAGCTTAGAGACGCCGGGACGGGCTGGGACCCAGTACTTC
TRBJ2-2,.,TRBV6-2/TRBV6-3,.,CASSYLGSRTGELFF,TGTGCCAGCAGTTACCTTGGCTCTCGCACCGGGGAGCTGTTTTTT
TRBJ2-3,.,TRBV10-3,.,CAISASTDTQYF,TGTGCCATCAGTGCGAGCACAGATACGCAGTATTTT
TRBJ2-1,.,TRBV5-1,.,CASSSRRTEIYNEQFF,TGCGCCAGCAGCTCCCGTCGGACAGAAATCTACAATGAGCAGTTCTTC
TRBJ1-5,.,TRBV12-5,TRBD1,CASGLLGQPHQPQHF,TGTGCTAGTGGTTTGTTGGGACAGCCTCATCAGCCCCAGCATTTT
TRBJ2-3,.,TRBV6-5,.,CASSRLNTDTQYF,TGTGCCAGCAGTCGCTTGAACACAGATACGCAGTATTTT
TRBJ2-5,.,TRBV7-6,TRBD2,CASSFSGRQETQYF,TGTGCCAGCAGCTTTAGCGGGAGGCAAGAGACCCAGTACTTC
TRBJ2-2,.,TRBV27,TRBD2,CASSLPPQLWRGRFSNTGELFF,TGTGCCAGCAGTTTACCACCCCAACTCTGGCGGGGGAGATTCTCGAACACCGGGGAGCTGTTTTTT
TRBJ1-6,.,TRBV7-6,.,CASSSGPDGNSPLHF,TGTGCCAGCAGCTCCGGACCGGATGGAAATTCACCCCTCCACTTT
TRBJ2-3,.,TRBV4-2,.,CASSQGTTGPNTDTQYF,TGTGCCAGCAGCCAAGGTACGACAGGTCCGAACACAGATACGCAGTATTTT
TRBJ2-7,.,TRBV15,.,CATSRRTSYEQYF,TGTGCCACCAGCAGAAGGACTTCCTACGAGCAGTACTTC
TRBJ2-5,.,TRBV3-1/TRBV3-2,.,CASSQGVADPYQETQYF,TGTGCCAGCAGCCAAGGTGTAGCGGATCCGTACCAAGAGACCCAGTACTTC
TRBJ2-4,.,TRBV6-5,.,CASRRADIAKNIQYF,TGTGCCAGCAGGCGGGCCGATATAGCCAAAAACATTCAGTACTTC
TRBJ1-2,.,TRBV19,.,CASSIDPINKGKVVTQYGYTF,TGTGCCAGTAGTATAGATCCCATTAACAAGGGGAAGGTTGTAACCCAATATGGCTACACCTTC
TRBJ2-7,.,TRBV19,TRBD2,CASRPREVVDEQYF,TGTGCCAGTAGACCGCGGGAGGTTGTGGATGAGCAGTACTTC
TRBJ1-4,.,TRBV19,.,CASSIMGDLRATNEKLFF,TGTGCCAGTAGTATAATGGGGGACCTACGTGCAACTAATGAAAAACTGTTTTTT